What follows describes a single T cell receptor (beta chain). In this sample, this clone turned up a few times. The specificity of this receptor is unknown. Per-base quality was not reported, and no clone a single base away is much larger than it. All of the isolated RNA was reverse transcribed with the High Capacity cDNA Reverse Transcription Kit, so expressed TCRB transcripts were sequenced. For stem cell-like memory T cell samples, survey-depth immunoSEQ sequencing was used, averaging around 1 million total reads per sample. Sorted cells were lysed in RLT buffer and RNA was extracted with DNase-treated RNeasy Micro or Mini kits, depending on cell number. Each cell subset was processed on its own to prevent cross-contamination, while patient and healthy donor samples were processed together. The immunoSEQ multiplex PCR was used to amplify TCRB sequences from cDNA, generating 87-bp fragments that spanned the CDR3 region. The amplicons were sequenced using the Illumina HiSeq platform. The authors processed their data as follows. Synthetic template baselines were used to correct PCR bias computationally, reads within Hamming distance 2 were collapsed together, and singletons that could not be merged were discarded. Reads were aligned against IMGT so that V, D and J genes, CDR3 length and insertions or deletions at six rearrangement sites could be assigned. Within each subset, clonotype counts were normalized to sorted cell number, after which true diversity and Gini coefficients were computed with the tcR R package. The overlap coefficient, calculated on TCRB nucleotide sequences, was used to measure repertoire sharing. TCRdb re-hosts the immuneACCESS table, in-frame sequences only. Its copies lack some clones; in the studies checked, an unresolved V gene accounts for under half of them, and the cause for the rest is not known. V, J and clone size are those of that table, while D and trimming were read from the DNA. The sample data list some 100,000 clones, and roughly 43% of these were observed just once. The ten largest make up approximately 0.065% of the sample.

The sample originates from a study of beta chain features in type 1 diabetes (dated 2018 in TCRdb). General notes on the study: No differences in mean age, gender distribution, total cell number or subset yield were found between patients and healthy donors. Whereas all 30 or so donors provided naive and central memory subsets, regulatory and stem cell-like memory subsets were isolated from just 8 patients and roughly 8 healthy donors. Across all samples, approximately 98,000,000 sorted cells were examined, and cell number per subset correlated strongly with RNA yield. In the study, recently diagnosed type 1 diabetes patients and matched healthy donors were compared on the TCRB repertoires of their sorted circulating CD4+ T cell subsets. Overall study results and their limits: At VDJ recombination sites, patients with type 1 diabetes made fewer insertions and deleted more nucleotides, a pattern implying thymic rearrangement abnormalities. HLA sub-analyses involved small numbers of individuals, so any influence of HLA type on TCRB rearrangement remained unresolved. Because cDNA was sequenced instead of genomic DNA, activated cells with high expression could be over-represented, although the groups did not differ in activation or CD3 levels. In all four CD4+ subsets, TCRB CDR3 length was moderately but significantly shorter in type 1 diabetes patients. Naive, central memory and regulatory TCRB repertoires appeared to be more alike among patients than among healthy donors. PCR might favor shorter templates, but patient and control samples were amplified and corrected together, so any skew would affect both groups equally.

From each donor, a single peripheral blood sample of around 120 mL on average was drawn into heparinised tubes. A BD FACSAria II and a panel including CD45RO, CCR7, CD25, CD127, CD95 and CD27 were used to sort naive, central memory, regulatory and stem cell-like memory CD4+ T cells. Purity was above 95% for every sorted population. Right away, PBMCs were isolated by Lymphoprep density gradient centrifugation and were stained directly, with no culture step. To minimize batch effects, samples were stained and sorted in pairs, one healthy donor with one patient per experiment. V has 2 bases trimmed and J has 1 base trimmed; junction bases matching no gene number 4. The CDR3 has 16 amino acids, counting the end cysteine and phenylalanine. The kept DNA is CDR3 alone, 48 bases in frame from the first base. CDR1 and CDR2 (LNHDA, SQIVND) derive from the germline V gene (reference sequence).

The receptor was isolated from a woman under 30 in good health. The rearrangement joined TRBV19 to TRBJ2-3; TRBD1 fits 9 bases in the junction. Sequencing was done on a sample of stem cell memory CD4+ T cells from blood. What this sample's cell subset or site label stands for: stem cell-like memory CD4+ T cells. Here is the DNA: TGTGCCAGTAGTATACAGCGGACAGGGGGCACAGATACGCAGTATTTT. Its coded protein is CASSIQRTGGTDTQYF. The entire variable domain, with the stretches around the CDR3 drawn from the reference TRBV19 and TRBJ2-3 proteins, is DGGITQSPKYLFRKEGQNVTLSCEQNLNHDAMYWYRQDPGQGLRLIYYSQIVNDFQKGDIAEGYSVSREKKESFPLTVTSAQKNPTAFYLCASSIQRTGGTDTQYFGPGTRLTVL.